A selection of T cell receptor beta chains follows, all from one sample in a study of T cell clones after liver transplantation. Data came from immunoSEQ multiplex PCR; TCRdb stores just in-frame clones and leaves some out. This table has about 51,000 clones, less than 90% appearing once. This sample comprised CD8+ T cells from blood, obtained 12 months after liver transplant. These receptors were obtained from a human patient who received a liver transplant. Some T cells could come from the graft donor. CDR3s include the opening cysteine and the closing phenylalanine or tryptophan. The D gene is left open where the match is weak. The listing skips clone size in some rows; elsewhere it reads once, few, many or a size class.

clone_size	d_call	j_call	v_call	cdr3_nt	cdr3_aa
NA	NA	TRBJ1-4	TRBV27	TGTGCCAGCACCTTTCAGAGGGGCAATGAAAAACTGTTTTTT	CASTFQRGNEKLFF
NA	TRBD1	TRBJ2-7	TRBV4-1	TGCGCCAGCAGCCAACCGGGACAGGGGGGCGAGCAGTACTTC	CASSQPGQGGEQYF
NA	NA	TRBJ2-1	TRBV19	TGTGCCAGCACCGGCGGGGATGAGCAGTTCTTC	CASTGGDEQFF
NA	NA	TRBJ2-3	TRBV19	TGTGCCAGTAGTCTGGGAGTTGCAGATACGCAGTATTTT	CASSLGVADTQYF
NA	NA	TRBJ2-7	TRBV2	TGTGCCAGCCATAGGGACTACGAGCAGTACTTC	CASHRDYEQYF
many	TRBD1	TRBJ1-2	TRBV27	TGTGCCAGCAGTCCGGGACAGCCGAGTTTCTATGGCTACACCTTC	CASSPGQPSFYGYTF
NA	NA	TRBJ2-7	TRBV9	TGTGCCAGCAGCGTAGGCAGGTATGGTCCCGACGAGCAGTACTTC	CASSVGRYGPDEQYF
NA	NA	TRBJ2-5	TRBV19	TGTGCCAGTAGTCACGGTACGGAGACCCAGTACTTC	CASSHGTETQYF
NA	NA	TRBJ1-1	TRBV19	TGTGCCAGTAGTATCTTGGCCAACACTGAAGCTTTCTTT	CASSILANTEAFF
NA	TRBD1	TRBJ1-4	TRBV4-1	TGCGCCAGCAGACGGACAGGGGAGGGAAAACTGTTTTTT	CASRRTGEGKLFF
once	NA	TRBJ2-1	TRBV2	TGTGCCAGCAGTGAAGGTAGTCGGGGGCCCTACAATGAGCAGTTCTTC	CASSEGSRGPYNEQFF
NA	TRBD2	TRBJ2-1	TRBV7-9	TGTGCCAGCAGCCGCACCGTGGGAGGGCGAAGGGGCACCTACAATGAGCAGTTCTTC	CASSRTVGGRRGTYNEQFF
NA	TRBD2	TRBJ2-1	TRBV2	TGTGCCAGCAGGGGACTAGCGAGGGAGCAGTTCTTC	CASRGLAREQFF
NA	NA	TRBJ2-7	TRBV9	TGTGCCAGCAGCGTGGGCCATAGCTCCTACGAGCAGTACTTC	CASSVGHSSYEQYF
NA	NA	TRBJ1-5	TRBV28	TGTGCCAGCAGTACCCCCCAGCATTTT	CASSTPQHF
NA	NA	TRBJ2-1	TRBV27	TGTGCCAGCAGAGACAGGTTATACAATGAGCAGTTCTTC	CASRDRLYNEQFF
NA	NA	TRBJ2-7	TRBV9	TGTGCCAGCAGCGTAGGGACTAACACCTACGAGCAGTACTTC	CASSVGTNTYEQYF
NA	NA	TRBJ1-2	TRBV5-6	TGTGCCAGCAGCTTAGGATGGACCAGGGGACGGTATGGCTACACCTTC	CASSLGWTRGRYGYTF
NA	NA	TRBJ1-5	TRBV19	TGTGCCAGTAGTATGGGCCCTCAGCCCCAGCATTTT	CASSMGPQPQHF
NA	NA	TRBJ2-3	TRBV28	TGTGCCAGCAGTTTTGGGACCGAAAGCACAGATACGCAGTATTTT	CASSFGTESTDTQYF
NA	TRBD2	TRBJ2-7	TRBV6-5	TGTGCCAGCCGGACTAGCGGTCTTTGGGAGCAGTACTTC	CASRTSGLWEQYF
NA	TRBD2	TRBJ2-7	TRBV6-1	TGTGCCAGCAGTGAAGGGGTTTTCCCGGGACTAGCGGGAGGGCCCCACGAGCAGTACTTC	CASSEGVFPGLAGGPHEQYF
NA	TRBD1	TRBJ2-7	TRBV2	TGTGCCAGCAGAGAAGCCGGGACAGGAGCCTACGAGCAGTACTTC	CASREAGTGAYEQYF
NA	TRBD2	TRBJ2-7	TRBV9	TGTGCCAGCAGCGTAGGAGGGTCTAGCGGAGGCGGCGGCTACGAGCAGTACTTC	CASSVGGSSGGGGYEQYF
once	TRBD2	TRBJ2-1	TRBV19	TGTGCCAGTACCACCGGGACTAGCGGGAAGAGCTCCTACAATGAGCAGTTCTTC	CASTTGTSGKSSYNEQFF
NA	NA	TRBJ1-1	TRBV19	TGTGCCAGTAGTATCGCCGGTCCGAACACTGAAGCTTTCTTT	CASSIAGPNTEAFF
NA	NA	TRBJ2-1	TRBV29-1	TGCAGCGTCCCCCTAGCGACTTACAATGAGCAGTTCTTC	CSVPLATYNEQFF
NA	NA	TRBJ2-1	TRBV7-9	TGTGCCAGCAGCTTAGCGGCTTCGGGGGATGAGCAGTTCTTC	CASSLAASGDEQFF
NA	NA	TRBJ2-7	TRBV11-2	TGTGCCAGCAGCTCCCCCACCTCCTCGGGAGCCTACGAGCAGTACTTC	CASSSPTSSGAYEQYF
NA	NA	TRBJ1-5	TRBV2	TGTGCCAGCGGACTTTATAGCAATCAGCCCCAGCATTTT	CASGLYSNQPQHF
NA	TRBD2	TRBJ2-1	TRBV7-8	TGTGCCAGCAGCTTAGCGGGGGGGGTCTCCTACAATGAGCAGTTCTTC	CASSLAGGVSYNEQFF
NA	TRBD2	TRBJ2-3	TRBV9	TGTGCCAGCAGCTTAGAAACCCCGGGACTAGCGGGGATCACAGATACGCAGTATTTT	CASSLETPGLAGITDTQYF
NA	TRBD1	TRBJ2-7	TRBV29-1	TGCAGCGTTGAAATCGTCGGGACAGGCGTAGACTACGAGCAGTACTTC	CSVEIVGTGVDYEQYF
medium-sized	NA	TRBJ2-7	TRBV28	TGTGCCAGCAGTCTTATCTCCTACGAGCAGTACTTC	CASSLISYEQYF
few	NA	TRBJ2-2	TRBV7-2	TGTGCCAGCAGCTTCACCCATCCCGGGGAGCTGTTTTTT	CASSFTHPGELFF
NA	NA	TRBJ2-2	TRBV9	TGTGCCAGCAGCGAGCCAAGGACTGGTTTAACCGGGGAGCTGTTTTTT	CASSEPRTGLTGELFF
NA	TRBD2	TRBJ2-1	TRBV7-8	TGTGCCAGCAGCTTAGGAACTAGCGGGATTTACAATGAGCAGTTCTTC	CASSLGTSGIYNEQFF
once	NA	TRBJ1-1	TRBV7-9	TGTGCCAGCAGCTTAAATAGTCGTGGTTACACTGAAGCTTTCTTT	CASSLNSRGYTEAFF
NA	TRBD2	TRBJ2-1	TRBV7-3	TGTGCCAGCAGCACACTAGCGGGAGACTACAATGAGCAGTTCTTC	CASSTLAGDYNEQFF
NA	TRBD1	TRBJ2-1	TRBV7-9	TGTGCCAGCAGCACATTAAAGGGACAGGGGGTTAACAATGAGCAGTTCTTC	CASSTLKGQGVNNEQFF
NA	NA	TRBJ2-2	TRBV15	TGTGCCACCAGCGGCCCGTCCGGGGAGCTGTTTTTT	CATSGPSGELFF
NA	NA	TRBJ2-7	TRBV18	TGTGCCAGCTCACCACCGGACGGGGCCCCCTACGAGCAGTACTTC	CASSPPDGAPYEQYF
NA	TRBD2	TRBJ2-1	TRBV5-1	TGCGCCAGCAGCTTGGATCTAGCGGTTAACTACAATGAGCAGTTCTTC	CASSLDLAVNYNEQFF